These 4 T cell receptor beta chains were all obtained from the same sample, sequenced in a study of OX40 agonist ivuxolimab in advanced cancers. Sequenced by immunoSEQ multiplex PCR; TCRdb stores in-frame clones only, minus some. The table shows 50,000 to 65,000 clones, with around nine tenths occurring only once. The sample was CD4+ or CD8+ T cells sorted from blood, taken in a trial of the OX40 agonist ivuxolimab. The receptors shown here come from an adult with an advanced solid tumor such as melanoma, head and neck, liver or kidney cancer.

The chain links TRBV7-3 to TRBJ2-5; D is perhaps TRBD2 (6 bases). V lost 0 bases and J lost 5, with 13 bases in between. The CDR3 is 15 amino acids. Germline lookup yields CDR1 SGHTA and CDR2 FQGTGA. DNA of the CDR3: TGTGCCAGCAGCTTAACCACTAGTGGAGGGGAGACCCAGTACTTC. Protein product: CASSLTTSGGETQYF.

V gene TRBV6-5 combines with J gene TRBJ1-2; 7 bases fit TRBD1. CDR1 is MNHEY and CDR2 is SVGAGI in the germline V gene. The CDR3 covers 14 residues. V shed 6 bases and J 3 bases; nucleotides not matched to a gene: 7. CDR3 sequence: CASRAPGTDYGYTF. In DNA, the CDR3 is TGTGCCAGCAGGGCCCCCGGGACAGACTATGGCTACACCTTC.

This CDR3 reads CASSSRDSGGEQFF. The CDR3 region has the DNA TGTGCCAGCAGCTCCAGGGACTCCGGGGGTGAGCAGTTCTTC. The J gene is TRBJ2-1, the V gene TRBV7-8; D is perhaps TRBD2 (6 bases). The CDR3 loop spans 14 amino acids. The V end was cut by 4 bases, the J end by 9 bases, with 16 bases between. Germline V CDR1 and CDR2: SGHVS, FQNEAQ.

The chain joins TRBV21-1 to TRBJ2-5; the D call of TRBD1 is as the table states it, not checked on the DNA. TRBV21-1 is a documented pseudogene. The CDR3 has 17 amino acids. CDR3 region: CASSMQVHRVYHETQYF. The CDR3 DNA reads TGTGCCAGCAGCATGCAGGTGCACAGGGTTTATCACGAGACCCAGTACTTC.